This T cell receptor beta chain was recovered during a study of response to subunit inactivated influenza vaccine. Findings and caveats of the study: Authors suggested few new T cells are recruited by each seasonal influenza vaccination.

Comment on this clonotype: Its target is unknown.

TCRdb fed the RT-PCR reads into MiXCR, producing one record per CDR3 protein. The sample lists a few hundred thousand distinct CDR3 sequences, roughly 9.7% occurring once. Trimming removed 8 bases from V and 2 bases from J, with 22 bases in between. CDR3 size: 17 residues. Looked up from germline, CDR1 is SGHVS and CDR2 is FNYEAQ. The sample was PBMCs from blood, taken roughly 46 days after vaccination. This sequence was found in a man in his forties or fifties who received an inactivated influenza vaccine. This rearrangement joins TRBV7-6 to TRBJ1-3, with a weak D call TRBD1 (6 bases). CDR3 loop: CASGGLSGGAPGNTIYF. The DNA for the CDR3 is TGTGCCAGCGGCGGGCTCAGCGGGGGGGCCCCTGGAAACACCATATATTTT.